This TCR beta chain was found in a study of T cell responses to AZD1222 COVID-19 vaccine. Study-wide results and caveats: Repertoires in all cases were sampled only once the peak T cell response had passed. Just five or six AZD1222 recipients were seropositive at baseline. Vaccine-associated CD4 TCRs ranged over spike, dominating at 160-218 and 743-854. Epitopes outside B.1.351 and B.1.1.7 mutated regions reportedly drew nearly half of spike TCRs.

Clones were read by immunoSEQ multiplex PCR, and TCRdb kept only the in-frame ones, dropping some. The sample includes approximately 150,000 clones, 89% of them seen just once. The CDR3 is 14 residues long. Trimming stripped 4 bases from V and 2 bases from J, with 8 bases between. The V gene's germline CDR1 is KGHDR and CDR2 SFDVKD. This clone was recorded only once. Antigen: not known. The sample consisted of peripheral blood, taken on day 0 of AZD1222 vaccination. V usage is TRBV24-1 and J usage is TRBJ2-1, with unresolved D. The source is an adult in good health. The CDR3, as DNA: TGTGCCACCAGTGACCCTCCCACCTACAATGAGCAGTTCTTC. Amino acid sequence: CATSDPPTYNEQFF.